The T cell receptor (beta chain) described here comes from a study of blood T cell repertoires in COVID-19. Measured with immunoSEQ multiplex PCR; TCRdb has only the in-frame clones, and not every one. The data hold roughly 460,000 clones, with 80% to 90% observed a single time. CDR1 SGHAT and CDR2 FQNNGV come from the germline V gene. The V gene lost 5 bases and the J gene lost 5 bases, with 10 bases spanning the gap. The CDR3 has 14 amino acids. The J gene is TRBJ1-6, the V gene TRBV11-2, with D maybe TRBD1 (5 bases). This sequence originates from a man aged 18 to 30 with COVID-19, enrolled during active disease. Sequenced sample: peripheral blood. CDR3 residues: CASSGGTDNSPLHF. As DNA, the CDR3 is TGTGCCAGCAGCGGGGGGACCGATAATTCACCCCTCCACTTT.